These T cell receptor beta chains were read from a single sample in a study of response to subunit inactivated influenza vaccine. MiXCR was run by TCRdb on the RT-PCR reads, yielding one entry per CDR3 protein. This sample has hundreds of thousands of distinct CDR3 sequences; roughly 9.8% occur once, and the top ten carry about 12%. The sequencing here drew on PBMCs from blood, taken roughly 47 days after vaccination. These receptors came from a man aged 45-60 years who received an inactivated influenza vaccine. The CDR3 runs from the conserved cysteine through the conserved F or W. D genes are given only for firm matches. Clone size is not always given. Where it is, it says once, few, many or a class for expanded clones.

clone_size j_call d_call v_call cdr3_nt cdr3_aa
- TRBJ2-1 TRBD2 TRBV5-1 TGCGCCAGCAGCGGACTAGCGGGATTCAATGAGCAGTTCTTC CASSGLAGFNEQFF
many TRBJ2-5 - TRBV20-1 TGCAGTGCTCGAGGGGGTGAGGTTAGGGAGACCCAGTACTTC CSARGGEVRETQYF
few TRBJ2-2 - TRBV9 TGTGCCAGCAGCGTAGGCCACACCGGGGAGCTGTTTTTT CASSVGHTGELFF
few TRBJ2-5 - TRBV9 TGTGCCAGCAGCGTAGGTACTATTCAAGAGACCCAGTACTTC CASSVGTIQETQYF
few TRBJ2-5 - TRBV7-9 TGTGCCAGCAGCTCCTCAGGATACGGAGGTCGGGAGACCCAGTACTTC CASSSSGYGGRETQYF
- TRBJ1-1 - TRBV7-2 TGTGCCAGCAGCTCTATCGGACAGAGCTCTGAAGCTTTCTTT CASSSIGQSSEAFF
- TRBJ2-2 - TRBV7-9 TGTGCCAGCAGCTTTGGTGGGGGGAGTCGTACCGGGGAGCTGTTTTTT CASSFGGGSRTGELFF
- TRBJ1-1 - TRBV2 TGTGCCAGCAGTGTTAAAGGGAGCACTGAAGCTTTCTTT CASSVKGSTEAFF
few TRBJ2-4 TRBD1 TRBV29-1 TGCAGCGTTGATCAGGGGGCGAGGGGCATTCAGTACTTC CSVDQGARGIQYF
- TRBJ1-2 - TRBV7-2 TGTGCCAGCAGATTTCTAGGGGACACCACCATAGACGGCTACACCTTC CASRFLGDTTIDGYTF
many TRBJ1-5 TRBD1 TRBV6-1 TGTGCCAGCAGGGGACAGGGGGCGAATCAGCCCCAGCATTTT CASRGQGANQPQHF
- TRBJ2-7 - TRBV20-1 TGCAGTGCTAAAGACGGTTCCTACGAGCAGTACTTC CSAKDGSYEQYF
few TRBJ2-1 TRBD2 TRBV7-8 TGTGCCAGCAGTTATCTGCGGGAGGGCCGCAATGAGCAGTTCTTC CASSYLREGRNEQFF
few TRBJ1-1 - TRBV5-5 TGTGCCAGCAGCTTGATAGTTGGGGAGACTGAAGCTTTCTTT CASSLIVGETEAFF
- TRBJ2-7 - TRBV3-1 TGTGCCAGCAGCTCAATCCCCTCAGGGCCTACCTACGAGCAGTACTTC CASSSIPSGPTYEQYF
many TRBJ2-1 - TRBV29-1 TGCAGCGTTGAAGGCGCAGGGGCGGAATCCTACAATGAGCAGTTCTTC CSVEGAGAESYNEQFF
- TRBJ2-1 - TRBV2 TGTGCCAGCAGCCCCGGGTTCTTC CASSPGFF
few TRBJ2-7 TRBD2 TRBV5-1 TGCGCCAGCAGCTTGGACGGGACTAGCAGGTACGAGCAGTACTTC CASSLDGTSRYEQYF
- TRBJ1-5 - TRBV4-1 TGCGCCAGCAGCCAAGCCCCGAGGGTTGATCAGCCCCAGCATTTT CASSQAPRVDQPQHF
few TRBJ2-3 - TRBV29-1 TGCAGCGTTGAGAGGGAATGGCCCACAGATACGCAGTATTTT CSVEREWPTDTQYF
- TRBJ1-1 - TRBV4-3 TGCGCCAGCAGCCCGACTTACCACCAGAACACTGAAGCTTTCTTT CASSPTYHQNTEAFF
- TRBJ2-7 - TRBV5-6 TGTGCCAGCAGCAACCCGGGACATTCCTACGAGCAGTACTTC CASSNPGHSYEQYF
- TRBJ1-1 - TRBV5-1 TGCGCCAGCAGCCGAACACAGGGAAATTGGAACACTGAAGCTTTCTTT CASSRTQGNWNTEAFF
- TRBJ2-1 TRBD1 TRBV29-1 TGCAGCGGCCTCGGACAGGGGAATAATGAGCAGTTCTTC CSGLGQGNNEQFF
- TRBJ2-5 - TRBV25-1 TGTGCCAGCAGTGTACAGGGACGAGTATGGGAGACCCAGTACTTC CASSVQGRVWETQYF
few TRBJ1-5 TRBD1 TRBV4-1 TGCGCCAGCAGCCTACAGGGGTCCAGCAATCAGCCCCAGCATTTT CASSLQGSSNQPQHF
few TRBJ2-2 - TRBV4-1 TGCGCCAGCACAAAAGTTGGGACATCCGGGGAGCTGTTTTTT CASTKVGTSGELFF
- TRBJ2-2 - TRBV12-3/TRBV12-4 TGTGCCAGCAGTTTCGGACAGAACACCGGGGAGCTGTTTTTT CASSFGQNTGELFF
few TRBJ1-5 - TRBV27 TGTGCCAGCAGTCTCAATATGGATCAGCCCCAGCATTTT CASSLNMDQPQHF
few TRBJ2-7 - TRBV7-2 TGTGCCAGCAGCCCGACGACTCTCCCCTACGAGCAGTACTTC CASSPTTLPYEQYF
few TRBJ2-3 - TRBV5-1 TGCGCCAGCTGCTTGGCCCAAGCTAGCACAGATACGCAGTATTTT CASCLAQASTDTQYF
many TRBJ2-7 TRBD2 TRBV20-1 TGCAGTGCCTCCTTCGCGGGGGGTTACGAGCAGTACTTC CSASFAGGYEQYF
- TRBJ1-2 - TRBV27 TGTGCCAGCAGCCGTCAACAGGGCCTCTATGGCTACACCTTC CASSRQQGLYGYTF
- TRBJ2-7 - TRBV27 TGTGCCAGCAGTGGCGTAGGGTCTCTCCACGAGCAGTACTTC CASSGVGSLHEQYF
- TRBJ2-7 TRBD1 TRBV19 TGTGCCAGTAGTACCCGGACAGGCCGATCCTACGAGCAGTACTTC CASSTRTGRSYEQYF
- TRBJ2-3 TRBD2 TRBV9 TGTGCCAGCAGCGTCGGACTAGTCGGCCCAGATACGCAGTATTTT CASSVGLVGPDTQYF
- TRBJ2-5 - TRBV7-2 TGTGCCAGCAGACTCCCAGGGGAGGAGACCCAGTACTTC CASRLPGEETQYF
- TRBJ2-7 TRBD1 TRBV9 TGTGCCAGCAGCACTTCAACCGGGACAGGGCTCTACGAGCAGTACTTC CASSTSTGTGLYEQYF
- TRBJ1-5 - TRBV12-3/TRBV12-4 TGTGCCAGCAGCCCCCATGTGTATCAGCCCCAGCATTTT CASSPHVYQPQHF
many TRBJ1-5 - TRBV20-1 TGCAGTGCCCCGACTGGGCAGGCGCCCCAGCATTTT CSAPTGQAPQHF
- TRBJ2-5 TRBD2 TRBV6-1 TGTGCCAGCAGCACCGGGGGGGGCCTCAAGACCCAGTACTTC CASSTGGGLKTQYF
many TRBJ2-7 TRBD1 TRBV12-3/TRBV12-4 TGTGCCAGCAGCCGCCCGGGACAGGGTATCTACGAGCAGTACTTC CASSRPGQGIYEQYF
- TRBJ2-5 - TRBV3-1 TGTGCCAGCAGCCCCCCCCCGGGTCTCCTGAGGACCCAGTACTTC CASSPPPGLLRTQYF
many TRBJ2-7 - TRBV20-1 TGCAGCGATAAGACAGTGAGCTCCTACGAGCAGTACTTC CSDKTVSSYEQYF
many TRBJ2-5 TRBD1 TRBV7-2 TGTGCCAGCAGCTCGACAGGGGGACAAGAGACCCAGTACTTC CASSSTGGQETQYF
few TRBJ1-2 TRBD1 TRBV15 TGTGCCACCAGCAGGGACAGGGGACTTTCGGGCTACACCTTC CATSRDRGLSGYTF
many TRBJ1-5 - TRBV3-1 TGTGCCAGCAGTCAAGGTGGACAGCCCCAGCATTTT CASSQGGQPQHF
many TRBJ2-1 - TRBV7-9 TGTGCCAGCAGCTTAGACGGATATGAGCCGTTCTTC CASSLDGYEPFF
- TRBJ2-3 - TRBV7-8 TGTGCCAGCAGCTTCCCGGTGGGGCGGAAAAGAGATACGCAGTATTTT CASSFPVGRKRDTQYF
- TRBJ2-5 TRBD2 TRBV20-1 TGCAGTGCTAGAGACGGGGGGGCGGAGACCCAGTACTTC CSARDGGAETQYF
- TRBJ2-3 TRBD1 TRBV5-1 TGCGCCAGCAGCCCGGGACAGGAGACAGATACGCAGTATTTT CASSPGQETDTQYF
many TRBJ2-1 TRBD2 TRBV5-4 TGTGCCAGCAGCTGGGGACTAGCGGGATCCAATGAGCAGTTCTTC CASSWGLAGSNEQFF
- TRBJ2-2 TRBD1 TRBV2 TGTGCCAGCAATGCCCTGGGACAGGGGGGCACCGGGGAGCTGTTTTTT CASNALGQGGTGELFF